A single sample gave rise to the 2 T cell receptor beta chains below, sequenced in a study of vaccination and CD4 T cells after COVID-19. MiXCR was run by TCRdb on the PCR reads, yielding one entry per CDR3 protein. The profile shows about 18,000 distinct CDR3 sequences, approximately 59% of them singletons. The material sequenced was CD4+ T cells from blood, taken before SARS-CoV-2 vaccination. Receptor source: a human donor who had recovered from COVID-19.

This clonotype has just one count. The chain is built from TRBV11-2 and TRBJ2-7; 8 nucleotides match TRBD1. The J segment lost 1 base and the V segment lost 5 bases, leaving 10 bases of the junction unmatched. Germline lookup yields CDR1 SGHAT and CDR2 FQNNGV. This CDR3 is 16 amino acids long. The CDR3 protein is CASSARQGSKSYEQYF. CDR3 bases: TGTGCCAGCAGCGCGAGACAGGGGAGCAAGTCCTACGAGCAGTACTTC.

This clonotype was seen more than once but under ten times. V and J are TRBV24-1 and TRBJ2-5; TRBD1 might be the D (8 bases). Trimming cost V 9 bases and J 7 bases, with 14 bases left between them. The germline gives CDR1 KGHDR, CDR2 SFDVKD. The CDR3 extends over 12 amino acids. This CDR3 is CATSDREGTQYF. CDR3 DNA: TGTGCCACCTCGGACAGGGAGGGGACCCAGTACTTC.